These T cell receptor beta chains were read from a single sample in a study of OX40 agonist ivuxolimab in advanced cancers. Only in-frame clones appear in the TCRdb table, and some are missing; sequencing was by immunoSEQ multiplex PCR. Of roughly 48,000 clones listed, nearly 85% are singletons. Sequences were derived from CD4+ or CD8+ T cells sorted from blood, sampled in a trial of the OX40 agonist ivuxolimab. These receptor sequences come from an adult with an advanced solid tumor such as melanoma, head and neck, liver or kidney cancer. The CDR3 runs from the conserved cysteine through the conserved F or W. The order of the fields is J gene, D gene, V gene, clone size, CDR3 DNA, CDR3 protein. D genes are given only for firm matches. Rows give clone size only sometimes, using once, few, many, or a class for an expanded clone.

TRBJ1-2,TRBD1,TRBV9,-,TGTGCCAGCAGCGCCCAGTTGGGACAGGGGACCTATGGCTACACCTTC,CASSAQLGQGTYGYTF
TRBJ2-7,-,TRBV7-2,-,TGTGCCAGCAGCTTTGGAGGGCGGGCGTTGTACGAGCAGTACTTC,CASSFGGRALYEQYF
TRBJ1-1,-,TRBV5-4,once,TGTGCCAGCAGCTCCCCCAGAGGGGGGAATAAAGCTTTCTTT,CASSSPRGGNKAFF
TRBJ2-1,-,TRBV27,few,TGTGCCAGCAGTTGGGAGCGCCAGCGAAGGGAGCAGTTCTTC,CASSWERQRREQFF
TRBJ1-2,-,TRBV5-4,once,TGTGCCAGCAGCAAGGAGGGGGAGTATGGCTACACCTTC,CASSKEGEYGYTF
TRBJ1-1,-,TRBV19,-,TGTGCCAGTAGTACCCATTGGACTGAAGCTTTCTTT,CASSTHWTEAFF
TRBJ1-2,-,TRBV9,-,TGTGCCAGCAGCGTAGCTGAACAGGGTGTGTATGGCTACACCTTC,CASSVAEQGVYGYTF
TRBJ1-2,-,TRBV5-8,once,TGTGCCAGCAGCTTTTTCGGGGGGACTAACTATGGCTACACCTTC,CASSFFGGTNYGYTF
TRBJ2-2,-,TRBV25-1,-,TGTGCCAGCAGTCACAGATTCACCGGGGAGCTGTTTTTT,CASSHRFTGELFF
TRBJ2-3,-,TRBV10-1,-,TGCGCCAGCAGTGAGGCAGGTTCAATCTCAGATACGCAGTATTTT,CASSEAGSISDTQYF
TRBJ1-1,-,TRBV6-5,-,TGTGCCAGCAGTCAGGGGCGAGAAGTAACTTTCTTT,CASSQGREVTFF
TRBJ1-1,TRBD1,TRBV19,-,TGTGCCAGTAGTACCTTGACAGGGTCTCAAGCTTTCTTT,CASSTLTGSQAFF
TRBJ1-2,-,TRBV7-9,-,TGTGCCAGCAGCTTCTCACAGCCCTACTATGGCTACACCTTC,CASSFSQPYYGYTF
TRBJ2-1,TRBD1,TRBV11-2,-,TGTGCCAGCAGCTCGATCGGTCGTGGCTGGACAGGGGTTAACAATGAGCAGTTCTTC,CASSSIGRGWTGVNNEQFF
TRBJ2-2,-,TRBV13,-,TGTGCCAGCAGCTTAGGGCCAGGAGGGAACACCGGGGAGCTGTTTTTT,CASSLGPGGNTGELFF
TRBJ2-7,TRBD2,TRBV9,few,TGTGCCAGCAGCGTAGAGGCTAGCGGGGCAACCTACGAGCAGTACTTC,CASSVEASGATYEQYF
TRBJ1-6,-,TRBV6-5,once,TGTGCCAGCAGTATAGGGAATTCACCCCTCCACTTT,CASSIGNSPLHF
TRBJ2-7,-,TRBV5-5,-,TGTGCCAGCAGCTTGGTTAGCTCCTACGAGCAGTACTTC,CASSLVSSYEQYF
TRBJ1-1,-,TRBV7-2,-,TGTGCCAGCAGCTTATGGGGCTCTGAAGCTTTCTTT,CASSLWGSEAFF
TRBJ2-1,TRBD2,TRBV5-1,-,TGCGCCAGCAGCTTGGGAGCGGGGTTCGCCTACAATGAGCAGTTCTTC,CASSLGAGFAYNEQFF
TRBJ1-5,TRBD1,TRBV6-5,-,TGTGCCAGCAGAAAGACAGGGGGCTATCAGCCCCAGCATTTT,CASRKTGGYQPQHF
TRBJ2-6,-,TRBV12-5,-,TGTGCTAGTGGTCCCATTGTTCGCTCTGGGGCCAACGTCCTGACTTTC,CASGPIVRSGANVLTF
TRBJ1-2,-,TRBV19,-,TGTGCCAGTAGTATCGGCAGGGCTAACTATGGCTACACCTTC,CASSIGRANYGYTF
TRBJ1-2,-,TRBV19,-,TGTGCCAGTAGTATTGCTAGAGGGGGCTACACCTTC,CASSIARGGYTF
TRBJ2-1,TRBD2,TRBV30,-,TGTGCCTGGACTCGCCTAGCGGGGGGGTGGAAGTTCTTC,CAWTRLAGGWKFF
TRBJ2-1,-,TRBV11-2,few,TGTGCCAGCAGCTTAAGGTATGAGCAGTTCTTC,CASSLRYEQFF
TRBJ1-6,TRBD1,TRBV6-6,-,TGTGCCAGCAGTCGCTACAGGGGGGAGAATTCACCCCTCCACTTT,CASSRYRGENSPLHF
TRBJ1-4,TRBD1,TRBV7-2,once,TGTGCCAGCAGCTTTCCGACAGGGATTAATGAAAAACTGTTTTTT,CASSFPTGINEKLFF
TRBJ1-1,-,TRBV5-6,once,TGTGCCAGCAGCTTGGTAGGGGTGACAATGAACACTGAAGCTTTCTTT,CASSLVGVTMNTEAFF
TRBJ2-6,-,TRBV29-1,-,TGCAGCGTTGGAGCAGGGTCTGGGGCCAACGTCCTGACTTTC,CSVGAGSGANVLTF
TRBJ1-4,-,TRBV30,few,TGTGCCTGGAGTGGCCGAGGGAATGAAAAACTGTTTTTT,CAWSGRGNEKLFF
TRBJ1-6,-,TRBV9,-,TGTGCCAGCAGCCCGGCGGGGGGGTATAATTCACCCCTCCACTTT,CASSPAGGYNSPLHF
TRBJ1-1,-,TRBV19,-,TGTGCCAGTAGACTTGACAGCGTTAGGTACACTGAAGCTTTCTTT,CASRLDSVRYTEAFF
TRBJ1-6,TRBD1,TRBV7-9,-,TGTGCCAGCAGCCACCTGGGACAGTGGAATTCACCCCTCCACTTT,CASSHLGQWNSPLHF
TRBJ2-3,-,TRBV5-6,few,TGTGCCAGCAGCCCGACCTCGGGGAGCACAGATACGCAGTATTTT,CASSPTSGSTDTQYF
TRBJ1-2,-,TRBV30,-,TGTGCCTGGAGCGGCCAGCTGAACTATGGCTACACCTTC,CAWSGQLNYGYTF
TRBJ2-5,-,TRBV5-4,-,TGTGCCAGCAGCTTGGCCGGGGTTCAAGAGACCCAGTACTTC,CASSLAGVQETQYF
TRBJ1-1,TRBD1,TRBV7-9,-,TGTGCCAGCAGCTTGCCCCGGGACAGTTCCACTGAAGCTTTCTTT,CASSLPRDSSTEAFF
TRBJ1-2,-,TRBV27,-,TGTGCCAGCAGTTTCCGGGATTCGCGATATGGCTACACCTTC,CASSFRDSRYGYTF
TRBJ2-5,-,TRBV4-1,few,TGCGCCAGCAGCCTCGGGGGGCTAGAGACCCAGTACTTC,CASSLGGLETQYF
TRBJ2-3,TRBD2,TRBV6-4,-,TGTGCCAGCAGACGACTAGCGGGGGCTCAAGATACGCAGTATTTT,CASRRLAGAQDTQYF
TRBJ2-1,-,TRBV14,-,TGTGCCAGCAGCCAATGGACAGAGACCAATGAGCAGTTCTTC,CASSQWTETNEQFF
TRBJ2-1,TRBD1,TRBV10-3,once,TGTGCCATCAGTTTCTACCGGGACAGGGCCTACAATGAGCAGTTCTTC,CAISFYRDRAYNEQFF
TRBJ2-7,-,TRBV6-1,-,TGTGCCAGCAGGGCGTTCGGCTACGAGCAGTACTTC,CASRAFGYEQYF
TRBJ2-2,TRBD2,TRBV27,-,TGTGCCAGCAGAGCCGGGACTATCCGGACCGGGGAGCTGTTTTTT,CASRAGTIRTGELFF
TRBJ2-3,TRBD1,TRBV9,-,TGTGCCAGCAGCCCCTCCGGACAGGGGTACACAGATACGCAGTATTTT,CASSPSGQGYTDTQYF